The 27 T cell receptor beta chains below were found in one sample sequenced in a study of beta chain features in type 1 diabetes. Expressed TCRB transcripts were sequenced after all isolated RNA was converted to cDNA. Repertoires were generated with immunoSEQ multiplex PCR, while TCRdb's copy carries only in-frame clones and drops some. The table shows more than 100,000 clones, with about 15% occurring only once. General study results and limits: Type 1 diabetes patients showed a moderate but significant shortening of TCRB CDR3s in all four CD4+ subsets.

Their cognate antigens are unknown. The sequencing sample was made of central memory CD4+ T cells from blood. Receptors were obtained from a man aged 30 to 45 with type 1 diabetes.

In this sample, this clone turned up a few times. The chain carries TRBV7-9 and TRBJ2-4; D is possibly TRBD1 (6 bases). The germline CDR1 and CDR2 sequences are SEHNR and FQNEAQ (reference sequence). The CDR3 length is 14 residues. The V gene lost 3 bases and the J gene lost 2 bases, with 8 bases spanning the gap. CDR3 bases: TGTGCCAGCAGCTTCGACAGGACCAAAAACATTCAGTACTTC. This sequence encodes CASSFDRTKNIQYF.

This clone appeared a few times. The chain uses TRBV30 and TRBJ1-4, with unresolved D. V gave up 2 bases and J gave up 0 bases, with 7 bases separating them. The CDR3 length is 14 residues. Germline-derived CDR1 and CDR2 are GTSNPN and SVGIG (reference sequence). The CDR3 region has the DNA TGTGCCTGGAGTCTGAGCTCAACTAATGAAAAACTGTTTTTT. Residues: CAWSLSSTNEKLFF.

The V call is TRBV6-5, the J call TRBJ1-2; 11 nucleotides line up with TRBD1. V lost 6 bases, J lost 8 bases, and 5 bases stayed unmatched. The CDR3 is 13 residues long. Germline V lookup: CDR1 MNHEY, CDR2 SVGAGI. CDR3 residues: CASRLGQGGGYTF. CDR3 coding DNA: TGTGCCAGCAGGCTGGGACAGGGGGGAGGCTACACCTTC.

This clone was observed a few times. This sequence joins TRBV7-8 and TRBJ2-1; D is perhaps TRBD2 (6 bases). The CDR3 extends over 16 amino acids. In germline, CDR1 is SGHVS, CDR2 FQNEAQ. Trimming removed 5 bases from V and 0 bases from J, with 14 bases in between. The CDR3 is CASSPPRTNSYNEQFF. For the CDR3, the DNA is TGTGCCAGCAGCCCCCCCCGGACTAACTCCTACAATGAGCAGTTCTTC.

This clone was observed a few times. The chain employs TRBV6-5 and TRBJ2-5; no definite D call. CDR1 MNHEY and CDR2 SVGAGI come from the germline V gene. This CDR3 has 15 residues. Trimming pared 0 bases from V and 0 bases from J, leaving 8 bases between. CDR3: CASSYSRPNQETQYF. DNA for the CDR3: TGTGCCAGCAGTTACTCACGCCCGAACCAAGAGACCCAGTACTTC.

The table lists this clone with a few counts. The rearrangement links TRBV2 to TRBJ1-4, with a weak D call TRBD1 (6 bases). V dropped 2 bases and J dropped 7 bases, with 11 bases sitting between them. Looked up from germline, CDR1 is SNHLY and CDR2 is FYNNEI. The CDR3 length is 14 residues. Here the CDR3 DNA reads TGTGCCAGCAGTGAATCAGGGGTGGCTGAAAAACTGTTTTTT. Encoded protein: CASSESGVAEKLFF. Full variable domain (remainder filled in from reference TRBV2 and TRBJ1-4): EPEVTQTPSHQVTQMGQEVILRCVPISNHLYFYWYRQILGQKVEFLVSFYNNEISEKSEIFDDQFSVERPDGSNFTLKIRSTKLEDSAMYFCASSESGVAEKLFFGSGTQLSVL.

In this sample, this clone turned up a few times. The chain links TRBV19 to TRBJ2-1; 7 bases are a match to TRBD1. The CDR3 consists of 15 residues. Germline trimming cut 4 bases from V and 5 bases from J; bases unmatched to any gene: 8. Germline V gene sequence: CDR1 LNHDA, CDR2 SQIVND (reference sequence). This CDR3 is CASSRVSQGNNEQFF. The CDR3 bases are TGTGCCAGTAGTAGGGTATCACAGGGGAACAATGAGCAGTTCTTC.

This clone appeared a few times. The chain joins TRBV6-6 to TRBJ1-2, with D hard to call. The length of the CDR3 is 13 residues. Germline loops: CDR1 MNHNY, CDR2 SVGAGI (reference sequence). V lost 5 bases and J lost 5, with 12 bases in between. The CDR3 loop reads CASSRTTGYGYTF. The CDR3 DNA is TGTGCCAGCAGTCGTACAACCGGTTATGGCTACACCTTC.

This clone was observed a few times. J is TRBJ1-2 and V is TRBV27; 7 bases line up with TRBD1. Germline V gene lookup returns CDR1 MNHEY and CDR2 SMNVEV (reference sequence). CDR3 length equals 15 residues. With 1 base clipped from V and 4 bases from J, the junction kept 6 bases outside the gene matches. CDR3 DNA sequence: TGTGCCAGCAGTTTATTCTGGGACAGCACCTATGGCTACACCTTC. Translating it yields CASSLFWDSTYGYTF.

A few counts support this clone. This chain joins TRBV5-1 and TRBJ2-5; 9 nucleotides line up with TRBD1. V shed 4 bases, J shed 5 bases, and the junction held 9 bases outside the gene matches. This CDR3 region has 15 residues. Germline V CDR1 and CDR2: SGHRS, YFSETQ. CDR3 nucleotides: TGCGCCAGCAGCCCGGACAGGGGACTTCGGGAGACCCAGTACTTC. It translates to CASSPDRGLRETQYF. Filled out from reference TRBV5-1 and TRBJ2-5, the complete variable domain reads KAGVTQTPRYLIKTRGQQVTLSCSPISGHRSVSWYQQTPGQGLQFLFEYFSETQRNKGNFPGRFSGRQFSNSRSEMNVSTLELGDSALYLCASSPDRGLRETQYFGPGTRLLVL.

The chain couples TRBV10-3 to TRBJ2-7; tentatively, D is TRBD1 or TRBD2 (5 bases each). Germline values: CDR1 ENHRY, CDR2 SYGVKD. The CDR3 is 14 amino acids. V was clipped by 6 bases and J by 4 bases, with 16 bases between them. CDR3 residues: CAIRPEDMAYEQYF. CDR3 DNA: TGTGCCATCAGACCGGAGGACATGGCTTACGAGCAGTACTTC.

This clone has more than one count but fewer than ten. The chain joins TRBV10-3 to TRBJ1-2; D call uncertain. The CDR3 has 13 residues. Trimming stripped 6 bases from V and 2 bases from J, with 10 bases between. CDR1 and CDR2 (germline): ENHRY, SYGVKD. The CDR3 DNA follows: TGTGCCATCAGCCAAACTAACAACTATGGCTACACCTTC. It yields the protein CAISQTNNYGYTF.

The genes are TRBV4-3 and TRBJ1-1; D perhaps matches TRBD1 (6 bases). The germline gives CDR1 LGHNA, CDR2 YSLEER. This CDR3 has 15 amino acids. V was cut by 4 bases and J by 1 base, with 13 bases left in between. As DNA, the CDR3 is TGCGCCAGCAGCCGAACAACAGGGACGAACACTGAAGCTTTCTTT. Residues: CASSRTTGTNTEAFF.

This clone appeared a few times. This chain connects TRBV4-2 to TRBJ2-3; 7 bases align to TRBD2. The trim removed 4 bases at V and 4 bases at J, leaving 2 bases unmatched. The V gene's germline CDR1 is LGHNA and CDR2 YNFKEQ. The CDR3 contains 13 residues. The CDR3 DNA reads TGTGCCAGCAGCCCGGGACTATCAGATACGCAGTATTTT. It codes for CASSPGLSDTQYF.

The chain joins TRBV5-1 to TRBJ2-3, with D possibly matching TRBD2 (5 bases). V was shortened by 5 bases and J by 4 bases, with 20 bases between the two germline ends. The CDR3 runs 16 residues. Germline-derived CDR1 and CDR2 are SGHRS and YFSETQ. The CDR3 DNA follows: TGCGCCAGCAGACCAGGACCTACAAGCGGCTCAGATACGCAGTATTTT. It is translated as CASRPGPTSGSDTQYF. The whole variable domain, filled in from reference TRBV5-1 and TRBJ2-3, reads KAGVTQTPRYLIKTRGQQVTLSCSPISGHRSVSWYQQTPGQGLQFLFEYFSETQRNKGNFPGRFSGRQFSNSRSEMNVSTLELGDSALYLCASRPGPTSGSDTQYFGPGTRLTVL.

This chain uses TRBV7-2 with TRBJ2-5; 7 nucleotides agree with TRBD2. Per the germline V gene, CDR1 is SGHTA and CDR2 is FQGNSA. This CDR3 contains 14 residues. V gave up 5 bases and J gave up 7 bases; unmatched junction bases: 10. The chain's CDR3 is CASSLSGTTGTQYF. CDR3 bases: TGTGCCAGCAGCCTATCCGGGACTACCGGGACCCAGTACTTC.

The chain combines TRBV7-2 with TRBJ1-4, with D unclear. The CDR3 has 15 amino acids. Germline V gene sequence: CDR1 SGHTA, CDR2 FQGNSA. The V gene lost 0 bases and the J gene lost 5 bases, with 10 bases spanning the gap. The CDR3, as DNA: TGTGCCAGCAGCTTAGCGGGGATTATGAATGAAAAACTGTTTTTT. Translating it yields CASSLAGIMNEKLFF.

CDR3 sequence reads: CSATLYTEAFF. The CDR3 nucleotides read TGCAGTGCTACTTTGTACACTGAAGCTTTCTTT. J is TRBJ1-1 and V is TRBV20-1; unclear D gene. CDR3 length equals 11 residues. Germline V gene sequence: CDR1 DFQATT, CDR2 SNEGSKA (reference sequence). V was clipped by 4 bases and J by 3 bases, with 6 bases between them.

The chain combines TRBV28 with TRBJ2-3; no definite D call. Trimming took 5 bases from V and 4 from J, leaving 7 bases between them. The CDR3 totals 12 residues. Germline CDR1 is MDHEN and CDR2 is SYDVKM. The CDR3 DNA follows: TGTGCCAGCAGTGCCCAGGCAGATACGCAGTATTTT. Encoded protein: CASSAQADTQYF.

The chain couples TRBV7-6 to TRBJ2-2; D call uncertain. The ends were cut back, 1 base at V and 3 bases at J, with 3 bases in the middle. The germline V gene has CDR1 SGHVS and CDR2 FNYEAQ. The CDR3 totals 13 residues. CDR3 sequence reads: CASSLVDTGELFF. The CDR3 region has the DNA TGTGCCAGCAGCTTAGTCGACACCGGGGAGCTGTTTTTT.

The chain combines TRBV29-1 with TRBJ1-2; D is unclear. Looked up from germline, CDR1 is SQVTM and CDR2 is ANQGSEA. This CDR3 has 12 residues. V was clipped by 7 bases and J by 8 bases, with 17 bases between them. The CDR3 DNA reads TGCAGCGCTTATACACCGAGAGGAGGCTACACCTTC. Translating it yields CSAYTPRGGYTF.

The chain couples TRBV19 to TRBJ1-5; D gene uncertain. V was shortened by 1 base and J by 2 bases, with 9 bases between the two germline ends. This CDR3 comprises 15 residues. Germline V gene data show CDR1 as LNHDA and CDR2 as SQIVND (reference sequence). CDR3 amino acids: CASSIARRGNQPQHF. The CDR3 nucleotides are TGTGCCAGTAGTATAGCCCGTAGAGGCAATCAGCCCCAGCATTTT. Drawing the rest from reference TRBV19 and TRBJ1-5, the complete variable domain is DGGITQSPKYLFRKEGQNVTLSCEQNLNHDAMYWYRQDPGQGLRLIYYSQIVNDFQKGDIAEGYSVSREKKESFPLTVTSAQKNPTAFYLCASSIARRGNQPQHFGDGTRLSIL.

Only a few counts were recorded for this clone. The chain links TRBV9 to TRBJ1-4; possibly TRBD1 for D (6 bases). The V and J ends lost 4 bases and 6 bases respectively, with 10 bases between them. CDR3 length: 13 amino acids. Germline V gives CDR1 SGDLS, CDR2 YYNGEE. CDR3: CASSQQGDEKLFF. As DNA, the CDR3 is TGTGCCAGCAGCCAACAGGGCGATGAAAAACTGTTTTTT. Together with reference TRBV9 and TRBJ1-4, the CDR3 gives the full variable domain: DSGVTQTPKHLITATGQRVTLRCSPRSGDLSVYWYQQSLDQGLQFLIQYYNGEERAKGNILERFSAQQFPDLHSELNLSSLELGDSALYFCASSQQGDEKLFFGSGTQLSVL.

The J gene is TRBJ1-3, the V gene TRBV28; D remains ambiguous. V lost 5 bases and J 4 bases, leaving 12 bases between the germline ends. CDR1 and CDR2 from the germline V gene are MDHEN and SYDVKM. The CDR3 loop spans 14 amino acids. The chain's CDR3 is CASSLSRSGNTIYF. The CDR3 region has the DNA TGTGCCAGCAGTCTCTCGCGCTCCGGAAACACCATATATTTT. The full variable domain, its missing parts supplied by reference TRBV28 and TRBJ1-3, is DVKVTQSSRYLVKRTGEKVFLECVQDMDHENMFWYRQDPGLGLRLIYFSYDVKMKEKGDIPEGYSVSREKKERFSLILESASTNQTSMYLCASSLSRSGNTIYFGEGSWLTVV.

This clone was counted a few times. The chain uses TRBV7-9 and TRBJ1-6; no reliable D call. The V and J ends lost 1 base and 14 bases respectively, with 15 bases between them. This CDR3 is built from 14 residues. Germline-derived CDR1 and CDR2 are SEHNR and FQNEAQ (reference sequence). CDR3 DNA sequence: TGTGCCAGCAGCTTAGGGACCGGCGATAGGTCCCTCCACTTT. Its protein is CASSLGTGDRSLHF.

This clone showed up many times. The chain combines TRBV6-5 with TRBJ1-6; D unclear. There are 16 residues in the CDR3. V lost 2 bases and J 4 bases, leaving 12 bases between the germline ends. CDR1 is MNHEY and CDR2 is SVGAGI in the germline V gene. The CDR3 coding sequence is TGTGCCAGCAGTTACAAGACGGACGAGTATAATTCACCCCTCCACTTT. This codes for CASSYKTDEYNSPLHF.

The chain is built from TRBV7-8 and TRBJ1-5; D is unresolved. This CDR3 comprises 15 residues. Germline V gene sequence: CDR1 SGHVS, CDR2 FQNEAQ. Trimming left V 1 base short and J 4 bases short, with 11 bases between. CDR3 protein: CASSLEGWSNQPQHF. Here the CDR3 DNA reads TGTGCCAGCAGCTTAGAAGGGTGGTCAAATCAGCCCCAGCATTTT.